Listed here are 3 T cell receptor beta chains from one sample, sequenced in a study of shared clonotypes between healthy human individuals. Assay used: immunoSEQ multiplex PCR; TCRdb lists only in-frame clones, some missing. This table holds over a million clones, about 96% found once. Sample: naive CD4+ T cells sorted from blood. Indicated subset: CD45RA+ positively selected. These receptor sequences come from a man aged 25-40 years in good health.

This chain joins TRBV9 and TRBJ2-1; no clear D gene. Germline CDR1 and CDR2: SGDLS and YYNGEE. Trimming cost V 4 bases and J 15 bases, with 17 bases left between them. The CDR3 is 12 amino acids. The CDR3 nucleotides read TGTGCCAGCAGCCCCGGCGAACCCCGAGGGTTCTTC. Translating gives CASSPGEPRGFF.

Concerning this clone itself: One junction end disagrees with the germline gene, perhaps due to a read error. The chain couples TRBV6-6 to TRBJ1-5, with unresolved D. In germline, CDR1 is MNHNY, CDR2 SVGAGI (reference sequence). The CDR3 consists of 13 residues. The CDR3 spells CASSIRRDQPQHF. Here the CDR3 DNA reads TGTGCCAGCAGCATTCGGCGGGATCAACCCCAGCATTTT.

This rearrangement joins TRBV7-3 to TRBJ2-1; unclear D gene. This CDR3 is built from 13 residues. CDR1 SGHTA and CDR2 FQGTGA come from the germline V gene. The V end lost 5 bases, the J end lost 3 bases, and 8 bases lay between the germline ends. CDR3: CASSLKDYNEQFF. The DNA of the CDR3 is TGTGCCAGCAGCCTAAAGGACTACAATGAGCAGTTCTTC.